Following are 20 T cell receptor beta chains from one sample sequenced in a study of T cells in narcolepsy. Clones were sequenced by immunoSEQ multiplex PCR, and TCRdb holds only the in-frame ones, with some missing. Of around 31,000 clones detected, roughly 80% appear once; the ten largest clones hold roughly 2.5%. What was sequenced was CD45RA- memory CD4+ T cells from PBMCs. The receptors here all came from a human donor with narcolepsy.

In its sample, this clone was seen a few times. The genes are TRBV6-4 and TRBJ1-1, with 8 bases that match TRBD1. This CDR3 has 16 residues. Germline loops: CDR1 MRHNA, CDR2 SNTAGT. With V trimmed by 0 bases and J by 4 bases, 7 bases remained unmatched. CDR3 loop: CASSDSSQGAPTEAFF. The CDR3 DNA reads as TGTGCCAGCAGTGACTCGAGTCAGGGGGCGCCCACTGAAGCTTTCTTT.

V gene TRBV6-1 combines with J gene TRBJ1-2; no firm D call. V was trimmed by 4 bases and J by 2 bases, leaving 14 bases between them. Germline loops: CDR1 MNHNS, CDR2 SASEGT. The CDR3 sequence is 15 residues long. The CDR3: CASSAKGAINYGYTF. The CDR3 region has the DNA TGTGCCAGCAGTGCCAAGGGAGCTATCAACTATGGCTACACCTTC.

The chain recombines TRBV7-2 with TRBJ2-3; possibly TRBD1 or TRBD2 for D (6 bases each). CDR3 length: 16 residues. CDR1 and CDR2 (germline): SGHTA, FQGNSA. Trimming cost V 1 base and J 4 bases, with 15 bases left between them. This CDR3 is CASSLGGGGPSDTQYF. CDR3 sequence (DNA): TGTGCCAGCAGCTTAGGAGGGGGAGGACCGTCAGATACGCAGTATTTT.

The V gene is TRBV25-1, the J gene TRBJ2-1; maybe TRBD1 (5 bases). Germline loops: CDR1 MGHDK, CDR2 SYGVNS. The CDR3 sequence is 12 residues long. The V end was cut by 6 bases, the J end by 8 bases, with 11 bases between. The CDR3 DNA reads TGTGCCAGCAGCGACAGTAGGTATGAGCAGTTCTTC. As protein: CASSDSRYEQFF.

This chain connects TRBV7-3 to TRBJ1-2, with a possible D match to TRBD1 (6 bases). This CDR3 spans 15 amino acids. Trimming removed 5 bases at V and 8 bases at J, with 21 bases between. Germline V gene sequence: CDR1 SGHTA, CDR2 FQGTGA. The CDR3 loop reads CASSAVRGPSGGYTF. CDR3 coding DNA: TGTGCCAGCAGCGCCGTACGGGGGCCCTCGGGAGGCTACACCTTC.

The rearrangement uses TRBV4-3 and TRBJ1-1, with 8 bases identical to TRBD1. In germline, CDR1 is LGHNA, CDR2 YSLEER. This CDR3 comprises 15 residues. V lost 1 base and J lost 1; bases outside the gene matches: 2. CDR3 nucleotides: TGCGCCAGCAGCCAAGCCGGGACAGGGAACACTGAAGCTTTCTTT. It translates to CASSQAGTGNTEAFF.

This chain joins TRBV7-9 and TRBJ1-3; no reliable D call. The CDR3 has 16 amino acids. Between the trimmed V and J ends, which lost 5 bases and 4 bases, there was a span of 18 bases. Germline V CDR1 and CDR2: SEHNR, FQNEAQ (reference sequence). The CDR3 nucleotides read TGTGCCAGCAGCCCCGCGAAGGGATTGGGAGGAAACACCATATATTTT. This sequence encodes CASSPAKGLGGNTIYF.

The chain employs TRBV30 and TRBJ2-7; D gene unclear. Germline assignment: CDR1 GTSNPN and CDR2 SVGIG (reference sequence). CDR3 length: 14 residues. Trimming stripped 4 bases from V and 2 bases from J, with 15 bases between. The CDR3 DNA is TGTGCCTGGAATTCCCCCAGAAGCCCCTACGAGCAGTACTTC. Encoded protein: CAWNSPRSPYEQYF.

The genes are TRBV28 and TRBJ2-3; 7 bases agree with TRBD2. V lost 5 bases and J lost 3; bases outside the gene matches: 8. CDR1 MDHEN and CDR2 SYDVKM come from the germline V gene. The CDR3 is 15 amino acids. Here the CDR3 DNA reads TGTGCCAGCAGTCCCCCTAGCGGATTAACAGATACGCAGTATTTT. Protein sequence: CASSPPSGLTDTQYF.

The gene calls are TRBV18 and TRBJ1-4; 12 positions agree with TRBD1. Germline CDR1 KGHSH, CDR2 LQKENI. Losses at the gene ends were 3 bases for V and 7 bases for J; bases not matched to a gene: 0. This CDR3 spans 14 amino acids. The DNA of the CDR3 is TGTGCCAGCTCACCGGGACAGGGGGCTGAAAAACTGTTTTTT. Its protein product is CASSPGQGAEKLFF.

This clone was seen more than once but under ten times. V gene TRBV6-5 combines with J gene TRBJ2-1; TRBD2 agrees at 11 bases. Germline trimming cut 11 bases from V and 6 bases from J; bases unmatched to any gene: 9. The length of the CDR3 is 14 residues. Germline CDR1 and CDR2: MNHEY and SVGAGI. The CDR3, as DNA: TGTGCCGGTAAACTAGCGGGGGATTTCAATGAGCAGTTCTTC. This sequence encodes CAGKLAGDFNEQFF.

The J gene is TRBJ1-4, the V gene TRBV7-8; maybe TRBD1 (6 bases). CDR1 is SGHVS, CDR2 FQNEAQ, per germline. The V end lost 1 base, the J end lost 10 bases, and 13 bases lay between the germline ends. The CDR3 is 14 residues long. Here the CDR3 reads CASSLDTGRRKLFF. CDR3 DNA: TGTGCCAGCAGCTTAGACACAGGGCGCCGAAAACTGTTTTTT.

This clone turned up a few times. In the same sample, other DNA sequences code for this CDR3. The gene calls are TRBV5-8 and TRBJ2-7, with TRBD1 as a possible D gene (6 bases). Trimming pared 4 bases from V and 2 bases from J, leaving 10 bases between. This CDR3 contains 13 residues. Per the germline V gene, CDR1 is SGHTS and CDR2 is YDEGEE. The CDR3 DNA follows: TGTGCCAGCAGCCGCACAGGGCCCTACGAGCAGTACTTC. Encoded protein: CASSRTGPYEQYF.

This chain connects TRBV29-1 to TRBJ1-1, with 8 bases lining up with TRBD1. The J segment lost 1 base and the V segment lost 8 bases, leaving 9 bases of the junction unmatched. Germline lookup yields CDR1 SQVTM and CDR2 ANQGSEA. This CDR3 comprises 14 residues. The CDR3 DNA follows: TGCAGCACGGAAACAGGGGGATCGAACACTGAAGCTTTCTTT. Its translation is CSTETGGSNTEAFF. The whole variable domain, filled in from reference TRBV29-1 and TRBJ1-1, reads SAVISQKPSRDICQRGTSLTIQCQVDSQVTMMFWYRQQPGQSLTLIATANQGSEATYESGFVIDKFPISRPNLTFSTLTVSNMSPEDSSIYLCSTETGGSNTEAFFGQGTRLTVV.

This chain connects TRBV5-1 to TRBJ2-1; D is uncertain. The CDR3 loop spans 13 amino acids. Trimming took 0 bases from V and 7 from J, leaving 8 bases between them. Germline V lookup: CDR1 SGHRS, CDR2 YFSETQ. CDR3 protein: CASSLEAENEQFF. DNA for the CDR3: TGCGCCAGCAGCTTGGAGGCAGAAAATGAGCAGTTCTTC.

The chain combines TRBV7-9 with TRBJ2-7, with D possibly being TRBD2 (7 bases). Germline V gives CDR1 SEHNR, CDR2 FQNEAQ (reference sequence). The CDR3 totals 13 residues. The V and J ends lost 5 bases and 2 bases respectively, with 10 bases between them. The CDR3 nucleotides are TGTGCCAGCAGCCGAGGGGGGGCCTACGAGCAGTACTTC. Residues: CASSRGGAYEQYF.

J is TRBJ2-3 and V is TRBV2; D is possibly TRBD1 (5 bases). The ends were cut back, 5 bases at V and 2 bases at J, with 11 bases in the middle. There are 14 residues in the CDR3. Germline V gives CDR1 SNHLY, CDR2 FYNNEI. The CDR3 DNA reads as TGTGCCAGCAGTCGGCAGGGATTCACAGATACGCAGTATTTT. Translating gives CASSRQGFTDTQYF.

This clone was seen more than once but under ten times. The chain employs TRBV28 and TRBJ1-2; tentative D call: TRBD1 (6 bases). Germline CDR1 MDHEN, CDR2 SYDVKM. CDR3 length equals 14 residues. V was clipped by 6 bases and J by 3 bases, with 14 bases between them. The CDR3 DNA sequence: TGTGCCAGCAGCGGGGGGGGGCGCGACTATGGCTACACCTTC. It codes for CASSGGGRDYGYTF.

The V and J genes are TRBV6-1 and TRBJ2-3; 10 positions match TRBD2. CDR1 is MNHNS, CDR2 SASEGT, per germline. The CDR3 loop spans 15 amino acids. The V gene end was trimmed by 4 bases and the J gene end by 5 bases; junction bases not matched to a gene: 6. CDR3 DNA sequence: TGTGCCAGCAGTGGAGCGGGAGGGCCTCAAGATACGCAGTATTTT. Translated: CASSGAGGPQDTQYF.

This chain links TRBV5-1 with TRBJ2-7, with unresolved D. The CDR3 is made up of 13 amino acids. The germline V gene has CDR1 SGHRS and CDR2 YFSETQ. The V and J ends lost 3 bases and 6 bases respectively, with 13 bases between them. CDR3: CASSSFRLSEQYF. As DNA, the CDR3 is TGCGCCAGCAGCTCCTTTAGGCTTTCCGAGCAGTACTTC. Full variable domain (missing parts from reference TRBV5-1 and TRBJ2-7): KAGVTQTPRYLIKTRGQQVTLSCSPISGHRSVSWYQQTPGQGLQFLFEYFSETQRNKGNFPGRFSGRQFSNSRSEMNVSTLELGDSALYLCASSSFRLSEQYFGPGTRLTVT.